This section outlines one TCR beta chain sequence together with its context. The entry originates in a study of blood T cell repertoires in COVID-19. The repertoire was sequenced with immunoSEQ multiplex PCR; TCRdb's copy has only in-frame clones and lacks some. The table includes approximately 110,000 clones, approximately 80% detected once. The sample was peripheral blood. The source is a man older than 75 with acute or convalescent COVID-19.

The CDR3 DNA sequence: TGTGCCAGCAGGGGACAAAGCAATCAGCCCCAGCATTTT. This encodes CASRGQSNQPQHF. The chain employs TRBV28 and TRBJ1-5, with D possibly matching TRBD1 (6 bases). Trimming took off 6 bases at V and 1 base at J, with 7 bases between the two ends. The length of the CDR3 is 13 residues. The germline gives CDR1 MDHEN, CDR2 SYDVKM.